This TCR beta chain was documented in a study of T cell repertoires in cytomegalovirus infection. Study information: It can be stated that public TCR beta signatures indicated CMV infection as well as a matching HLA type. The study, taken as a whole, reports: Summed frequency of public TCR beta families distinguished CMV carriers with the relevant HLA.

Notes on this clonotype: Its matching antigen is unknown.

This CDR3 region has 14 residues. Deletions cut 3 bases from V and 5 bases from J, with 13 bases between. The germline gives CDR1 MDHEN, CDR2 SYDVKM. TCRdb used MiXCR to reprocess the reads, holding one entry per CDR3 protein. The sample lists 150,000 to 190,000 distinct CDR3 sequences, about a quarter occurring once. The TCR sequence derives from a human donor in good health (CMV status not recorded). Some clones in this sample may be carry-over from other donors' samples. Material for sequencing was PBMCs. The chain carries TRBV28 and TRBJ1-2; D gene unclear. The CDR3 DNA reads TGTGCCAGCAGTTTGCTGGTGGGCGAGTATGGCTACACCTTC. Its translation: CASSLLVGEYGYTF.